The 16 T cell receptor beta chains below all came from one sample that was sequenced in a study of response to subunit inactivated influenza vaccine (dated by TCRdb to the late 2010s). Libraries were constructed by RT-PCR. Sequencing used an Illumina HiSeq 2500. The public reads were quality trimmed at Q25 with fastp and then assembled into clones with MiXCR by TCRdb, keeping productive beta chains. CDR3 protein duplicates are merged, each entry listing the most common genes and DNA. Within this sample are more than 150,000 distinct CDR3 sequences, with about 11% of them counted one time only. The ten largest clones add up to 35% to 40% of the sample. Source: CD8+ T cells sorted from PBMCs, taken less than 30 months after vaccination. These receptors came from a man in his fifties or sixties who received an inactivated influenza vaccine. Donor details come from another sample of the same person, matched by shared clones.

Concerning this clonotype itself: At one of its ends the junction is not consistent with the germline gene, which may arise from a read error. The rearrangement joins TRBV24-1 to TRBJ2-3, with D possibly being TRBD2 (5 bases). The CDR3 sequence is 17 residues long. Per the germline V gene, CDR1 is KGHDR and CDR2 is SFDVKD. The CDR3 DNA sequence: TGTGCCACCAGTGTTAAACTTCATAACTCTAGCATAGATACGCAGTATTTT. Its translation: CATSVKLHNSSIDTQYF.

This chain joins TRBV15 and TRBJ2-1, with 7 bases that match TRBD1. CDR3 size: 16 residues. V gave up 0 bases and J gave up 2 bases; unmatched junction bases: 4. The germline CDR1 and CDR2 sequences are LNHNV and YYDKDF (reference sequence). The CDR3 protein is CATSRESGGAYNEQFF. CDR3 DNA sequence: TGTGCCACCAGCAGAGAGTCAGGGGGAGCCTACAATGAGCAGTTCTTC.

This clonotype was observed a few times. The chain carries TRBV7-9 and TRBJ2-4; D uncertain. V lost 0 bases and J 0 bases, leaving 6 bases between the germline ends. This CDR3 is 15 amino acids long. Germline V gene lookup returns CDR1 SEHNR and CDR2 FQNEAQ (reference sequence). Here the CDR3 reads CASSLASLAKNIQYF. The CDR3 nucleotides read TGTGCCAGCAGCTTAGCTTCGTTAGCCAAAAACATTCAGTACTTC. Together with reference TRBV7-9 and TRBJ2-4, the CDR3 gives the full variable domain: DTGVSQNPRHKITKRGQNVTFRCDPISEHNRLYWYRQTLGQGPEFLTYFQNEAQLEKSRLLSDRFSAERPKGSFSTLEIQRTEQGDSAMYLCASSLASLAKNIQYFGAGTRLSVL.

The chain is built from TRBV6-5 and TRBJ2-1; 10 bases are a match to TRBD2. The CDR3 covers 16 residues. Trimming cost V 0 bases and J 7 bases; bases outside gene matches: 6. Germline CDR1 reads MNHEY; CDR2 reads SVGAGI. The CDR3, as DNA: TGTGCCAGCAGTTACTCAAGCGGGGGGGCTAGGAATGAGCAGTTCTTC. This codes for CASSYSSGGARNEQFF.

This clonotype was detected many times. This chain joins TRBV11-2 and TRBJ2-7; 9 bases match TRBD2. This CDR3 has 16 amino acids. J gave up 4 bases and V 4 bases, and 11 bases lay outside the gene matches. Germline V gives CDR1 SGHAT, CDR2 FQNNGV. This chain's CDR3 is CASSSRSGRIAYEQYF. The CDR3 DNA reads TGTGCCAGCAGCTCCAGGAGCGGGAGGATAGCGTACGAGCAGTACTTC.

The chain combines TRBV4-2 with TRBJ2-7; 9 bases are shared with TRBD1. The germline V gene encodes CDR1 LGHNA and CDR2 YNFKEQ. The CDR3 is 14 residues long. V trimming: 4 bases; J trimming: 4 bases; junction bases outside the gene matches: 5. The CDR3 DNA sequence: TGTGCCAGCAGCCCCCGGACAGGGGAATACGAGCAGTACTTC. It yields the protein CASSPRTGEYEQYF.

This clonotype was observed a handful of times. The rearrangement links TRBV9 to TRBJ2-1, with D possibly matching TRBD2 (6 bases). Germline V gene data show CDR1 as SGDLS and CDR2 as YYNGEE. The CDR3 totals 15 residues. Trimming took 0 bases from V and 6 from J, leaving 13 bases between them. In DNA form, the CDR3 reads TGTGCCAGCAGCGTAGTGGGCGGGATGGCCAATGAGCAGTTCTTC. It is translated as CASSVVGGMANEQFF. Using reference TRBV9 and TRBJ2-1 for the parts outside the CDR3, the full variable domain is DSGVTQTPKHLITATGQRVTLRCSPRSGDLSVYWYQQSLDQGLQFLIQYYNGEERAKGNILERFSAQQFPDLHSELNLSSLELGDSALYFCASSVVGGMANEQFFGPGTRLTVL.

This clonotype was seen a few times. The V gene is TRBV6-2 or TRBV6-3, the J gene TRBJ1-1; perhaps TRBD1 as D (5 bases). The CDR3 is 11 residues long. Trimming removed 7 bases from V and 4 bases from J, with 7 bases in between. Germline loops: CDR1 MNHEY, CDR2 SVGEGT. The CDR3: CASTGGTEAFF. DNA for the CDR3: TGTGCCAGCACGGGGGGCACTGAAGCTTTCTTT.

This clonotype was recorded a few times. The V call is TRBV6-1, the J call TRBJ1-5; TRBD1 might be the D (6 bases). V lost 6 bases and J 9 bases, leaving 15 bases between the germline ends. The germline V gene has CDR1 MNHNS and CDR2 SASEGT. The CDR3 contains 13 residues. CDR3 sequence: CASRGGGARPQHF. Here the CDR3 DNA reads TGTGCCAGCAGAGGCGGGGGGGCACGGCCCCAGCATTTT.

In this sample, this clonotype turned up a few times. V and J are TRBV4-3 and TRBJ2-1; possible D gene TRBD2, 5 bases. The CDR3 extends over 16 amino acids. Germline lookup yields CDR1 LGHNA and CDR2 YSLEER. The V and J ends lost 1 base and 0 bases respectively, with 10 bases between them. CDR3 loop: CASSQVSADSYNEQFF. CDR3 bases: TGCGCCAGCAGCCAAGTCTCAGCGGACTCCTACAATGAGCAGTTCTTC.

This chain connects TRBV15 to TRBJ2-1, with D perhaps TRBD1 (5 bases). The CDR3 has 15 amino acids. Trimming stripped 2 bases from V and 6 bases from J, with 14 bases between. The germline V gene has CDR1 LNHNV and CDR2 YYDKDF (reference sequence). CDR3 DNA: TGTGCCACCAGCAGAAGACAGCCTCTTGGCAATGAGCAGTTCTTC. Amino acid sequence: CATSRRQPLGNEQFF.

The rearrangement links TRBV6-5 to TRBJ2-2; possibly TRBD1 for D (5 bases). This CDR3 is 16 amino acids long. The germline V gene encodes CDR1 MNHEY and CDR2 SVGAGI. Deletions cut 0 bases from V and 5 bases from J, with 13 bases between. Here the CDR3 DNA reads TGTGCCAGCAGTTACTCGTTGGTCCAGGGAACCGGGGAGCTGTTTTTT. This codes for CASSYSLVQGTGELFF.

This clonotype was found many times. The rearrangement links TRBV28 to TRBJ2-3; either TRBD1 or TRBD2 may supply D (7 bases each). Germline lookup yields CDR1 MDHEN and CDR2 SYDVKM. V lost 7 bases, J lost 2 bases, and 16 bases lay in between. The CDR3 is made up of 15 amino acids. The chain's CDR3 is CASIRGGFDTDTQYF. CDR3 nucleotides: TGTGCCAGCATCAGGGGGGGCTTCGACACAGATACGCAGTATTTT.

This clonotype was counted a few times. The chain couples TRBV2 to TRBJ2-2; D is unresolved. V was clipped by 2 bases and J by 1 base, with 5 bases between them. The CDR3 consists of 14 residues. In germline, CDR1 is SNHLY, CDR2 FYNNEI. DNA of the CDR3: TGTGCCAGCAGTGAACCGGGGAACACCGGGGAGCTGTTTTTT. Protein sequence: CASSEPGNTGELFF.

V and J are TRBV27 and TRBJ2-1; 8 nucleotides line up with TRBD1. Trimming removed 1 base from V and 6 bases from J; junction bases left unmatched: 2. Germline V CDR1 and CDR2: MNHEY, SMNVEV (reference sequence). The CDR3 length is 14 residues. CDR3 sequence reads: CASSLWQGANEQFF. In nucleotides, the CDR3 is TGTGCCAGCAGTTTATGGCAGGGGGCCAATGAGCAGTTCTTC.

This chain links TRBV28 with TRBJ2-7, with TRBD1 as a possible D gene (6 bases). The germline gives CDR1 MDHEN, CDR2 SYDVKM. Trimming left V 2 bases short and J 2 bases short, with 10 bases between. This CDR3 is built from 14 residues. CDR3 bases: TGTGCCAGCAGTTTAAGGGGGAATCCCTACGAGCAGTACTTC. It encodes CASSLRGNPYEQYF.